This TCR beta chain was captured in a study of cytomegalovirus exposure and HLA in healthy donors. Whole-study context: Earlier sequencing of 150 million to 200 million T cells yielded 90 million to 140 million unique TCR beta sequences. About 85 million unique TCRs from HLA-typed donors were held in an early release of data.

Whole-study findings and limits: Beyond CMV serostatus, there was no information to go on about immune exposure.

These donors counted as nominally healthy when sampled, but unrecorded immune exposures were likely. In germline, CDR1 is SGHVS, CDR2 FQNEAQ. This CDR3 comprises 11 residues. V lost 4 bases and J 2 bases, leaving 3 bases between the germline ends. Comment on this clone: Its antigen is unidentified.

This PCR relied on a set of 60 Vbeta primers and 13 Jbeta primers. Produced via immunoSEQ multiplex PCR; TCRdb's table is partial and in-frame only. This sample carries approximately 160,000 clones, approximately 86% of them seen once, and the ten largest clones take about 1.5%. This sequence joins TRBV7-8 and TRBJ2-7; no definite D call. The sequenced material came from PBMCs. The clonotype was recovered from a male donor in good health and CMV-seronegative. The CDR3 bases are TGTGCCAGCAGCTCAGCCTACGAGCAGTACTTC. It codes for CASSSAYEQYF.